The T cell receptor (beta chain) described here comes from a study of shared clonotypes between healthy human individuals. With respect to this clone: Its antigen is unidentified.

Study-level findings and limits: Against clonotypes common to all four donors, non-shared ones had lower generation probabilities.

Naive CD8 cells, CD45RO-negative and positively selected for CCR7, excluded terminally differentiated effector memory CD45RA+ cells. All participating donors were Caucasian adults from Nashville, Tennessee. Original processing methods: ImmunoSEQ gave junction-only sequences without quality scores, so filtering differed. The data were produced by immunoSEQ multiplex PCR, yet TCRdb's version contains in-frame clones alone and is incomplete. V and J calls and clone size are given by that table; D and trimming were obtained from the DNA. The table records 2 million to 2.5 million clones, about 93% of them present only once. The V end lost 7 bases, the J end lost 6 bases, and 9 bases lay between the germline ends. The CDR3 runs to 12 residues. Germline CDR1 and CDR2: SNHLY and FYNNEI.

The source is a man aged 18 to 29 in good health. Some clones in this sample may be carry-over from other donors' samples. The source material was naive CD8+ T cells from PBMCs. The genes are TRBV2 and TRBJ2-2, with no clear D. DNA of the CDR3: TGTGCCAGCATATGGGGTCCCGGGGAGCTGTTTTTT. Amino acid sequence: CASIWGPGELFF.